The clone carrying this T cell receptor beta chain has more than one count but fewer than ten. Its antigen remains unidentified. This record belongs to a study of T cells in Graves' hyperthyroidism and ophthalmopathy. Findings and limits, study-wide: Researchers found most expanded thyroid clonotypes above 0.001 in blood as well.

Amplification of TCR beta CDR3 regions was performed using RNA transcripts as template. HTBI primers drove first-round RT-PCR of the TCR CDR3. MiXCR was run by TCRdb on the multiplex PCR reads, yielding one entry per CDR3 protein. The sample yields fewer than 650,000 distinct CDR3 sequences, over 11% seen once. Trimming removed 8 bases from V and 6 bases from J; junction bases left unmatched: 6. CDR3 length: 14 amino acids. Germline assignment: CDR1 SNHLY and CDR2 FYNNEI. The blood sample dates from first hyperthyroidism diagnosis, preceding any ophthalmopathy symptoms. This sample holds PBMCs from roughly 10 ml fresh peripheral blood.

What was sequenced was blood. V usage is TRBV2 and J usage is TRBJ2-7; TRBD2 matches 14 bases. The sequence was obtained from a woman in her thirties with Graves' hyperthyroidism that later progressed to Graves' ophthalmopathy. CDR3 nucleotides: TGTGCCAGCGGTGGACTAGCGGGAGGATCCGAGCAGTACTTC. Its protein product is CASGGLAGGSEQYF. Looking up the rest from reference TRBV2 and TRBJ2-7 gives the full variable domain: EPEVTQTPSHQVTQMGQEVILRCVPISNHLYFYWYRQILGQKVEFLVSFYNNEISEKSEIFDDQFSVERPDGSNFTLKIRSTKLEDSAMYFCASGGLAGGSEQYFGPGTRLTVT.